Listed below are T cell receptor beta chains from one sample, sequenced in a study of blood T cell repertoires in COVID-19. Sequenced by immunoSEQ multiplex PCR; TCRdb stores in-frame clones only, minus some. The sample has 95,000 to 110,000 clones, 84% seen once. Sequencing used peripheral blood. The receptors derive from a human donor in a cohort sampled during active or convalescent COVID-19. The CDR3 runs from the conserved cysteine through the conserved F or W. A D gene is named only where the DNA matches it firmly. The size of a clone is reported for some rows only, either as once, few or many, or as a class for expanded clones.

CASSVRVTNTEAFF | TGTGCCAGCAGCGTTCGGGTCACGAACACTGAAGCTTTCTTT | few | TRBJ1-1 | TRBV7-8 | -
CASSPAGTKETQYF | TGCGCCAGCAGCCCGGCCGGGACTAAAGAGACCCAGTACTTC | - | TRBJ2-5 | TRBV5-1 | TRBD2
CASSPTRQGGSNQPQHF | TGTGCCAGCAGCCCAACCAGACAGGGAGGTAGCAATCAGCCCCAGCATTTT | - | TRBJ1-5 | TRBV11-3 | TRBD1
CASTSVGNQPQHF | TGTGCCAGCACCTCGGTTGGCAATCAGCCCCAGCATTTT | - | TRBJ1-5 | TRBV6-6 | -
CASSPTGSSYNSPLHF | TGTGCCAGCTCACCAACAGGGAGCTCCTATAATTCACCCCTCCACTTT | few | TRBJ1-6 | TRBV18 | -
CASRSTGAALYGYTF | TGTGCCAGCAGATCGACAGGGGCGGCTCTCTATGGCTACACCTTC | once | TRBJ1-2 | TRBV7-3 | TRBD1
CASSAYSSNSPLHF | TGTGCCAGCAGTGCGTACAGCTCGAATTCACCCCTCCACTTT | - | TRBJ1-6 | TRBV2 | -
CASSPGQPPEGELFF | TGTGCCAGCAGCCCGGGACAACCCCCGGAGGGGGAGCTGTTTTTT | - | TRBJ2-2 | TRBV5-5 | -
CASSSRLGYGYTF | TGTGCCAGCAGCTCCAGGTTAGGCTATGGCTACACCTTC | - | TRBJ1-2 | TRBV5-4 | -
CASSNPTGGYNEQFF | TGTGCCAGCAGTAACCCGACAGGGGGTTACAATGAGCAGTTCTTC | once | TRBJ2-1 | TRBV6-2/TRBV6-3 | TRBD1
CASSLGQGSQPQHF | TGCGCCAGCAGCTTGGGACAGGGCAGTCAGCCCCAGCATTTT | - | TRBJ1-5 | TRBV5-1 | TRBD1
CASSKGHGTETDTQYF | TGCGCCAGCAGCAAAGGCCACGGGACAGAAACAGATACGCAGTATTTT | - | TRBJ2-3 | TRBV5-1 | TRBD1
CASSPGGTEAFF | TGTGCCAGCAGCCCCGGGGGGACTGAAGCTTTCTTT | - | TRBJ1-1 | TRBV21-1 | -
CATSDLKTGRSETQYF | TGTGCCACCAGTGATTTAAAGACAGGGAGGTCGGAGACCCAGTACTTC | once | TRBJ2-5 | TRBV24-1 | -
CASSTRTGSGNTIYF | TGTGCCAGCAGCACCCGGACAGGGTCTGGAAACACCATATATTTT | few | TRBJ1-3 | TRBV7-2 | TRBD1
CASSIHPGQQGTQYF | TGTGCCAGCAGCATCCACCCGGGACAGCAAGGGACCCAGTACTTC | - | TRBJ2-5 | TRBV11-2 | TRBD1
CASSTSPGQGAVEQYF | TGTGCCAGTAGTACTTCTCCGGGACAGGGGGCGGTCGAGCAGTACTTC | - | TRBJ2-7 | TRBV19 | TRBD1
CASSSPGQGYNSPLHF | TGCGCCAGCAGCTCCCCCGGACAGGGTTATAATTCACCCCTCCACTTT | - | TRBJ1-6 | TRBV5-1 | TRBD1
CASSQLGQSNYEQYF | TGTGCCAGCAGCCAGCTGGGACAGAGTAACTACGAGCAGTACTTC | - | TRBJ2-7 | TRBV14 | TRBD1
CASTTGEVIYGYTF | TGTGCCAGCACTACAGGGGAGGTCATCTATGGCTACACCTTC | - | TRBJ1-2 | TRBV5-6 | TRBD1
CASSITGNYGYTF | TGTGCCAGTAGCATTACAGGAAACTATGGCTACACCTTC | - | TRBJ1-2 | TRBV19 | -
CASSSRTGSKNIQYF | TGTGCCAGCAGCTCCCGGACAGGGTCCAAAAACATTCAGTACTTC | - | TRBJ2-4 | TRBV7-2 | TRBD1
CASSLAFAGTTNYGYTF | TGCGCCAGCAGCTTGGCCTTCGCAGGGACTACTAACTATGGCTACACCTTC | - | TRBJ1-2 | TRBV5-1 | -
CASSWKSGYYGYTF | TGTGCCAGCAGCTGGAAGTCAGGCTACTATGGCTACACCTTC | - | TRBJ1-2 | TRBV11-2 | -
CASSLKRGNQPQHF | TGCGCCAGCAGCCTCAAGAGGGGGAATCAGCCCCAGCATTTT | - | TRBJ1-5 | TRBV4-1 | -
CASSWGQVATGELFF | TGTGCCAGCAGTTGGGGACAGGTAGCCACCGGGGAGCTGTTTTTT | medium-sized | TRBJ2-2 | TRBV28 | TRBD1
CASRTGTGVYGYTF | TGTGCCAGCAGGACCGGGACAGGGGTCTATGGCTACACCTTC | - | TRBJ1-2 | TRBV27 | TRBD1
CASSPRTGTRIYNEQFF | TGTGCCAGCAGTCCCAGAACCGGGACAAGGATTTACAATGAGCAGTTCTTC | - | TRBJ2-1 | TRBV9 | -
CASSLHRTGNYGYTF | TGTGCCAGCAGCCTCCACCGGACAGGGAACTATGGCTACACCTTC | - | TRBJ1-2 | TRBV7-2 | TRBD1
CASSLGYFGTSTDTQYF | TGTGCCAGCAGCTTAGGTTATTTTGGGACTAGCACAGATACGCAGTATTTT | - | TRBJ2-3 | TRBV7-2 | -
CASSSPGSAEAFF | TGTGCCAGCAGCTCTCCCGGTAGCGCTGAAGCTTTCTTT | - | TRBJ1-1 | TRBV7-9 | -
CASSQGSGGYADTQYF | TGCGCCAGCAGCCAAGGGAGCGGGGGGTACGCAGATACGCAGTATTTT | - | TRBJ2-3 | TRBV4-1 | TRBD2
CASSVKRAGPGTDTQYF | TGTGCCAGCAGCGTCAAGAGGGCAGGTCCGGGCACAGATACGCAGTATTTT | - | TRBJ2-3 | TRBV7-9 | -
CASSRRLAGVQETQYF | TGTGCCAGCAGCCGCCGACTAGCGGGGGTTCAAGAGACCCAGTACTTC | - | TRBJ2-5 | TRBV4-2 | TRBD2
CASTSQAGGRNEQFF | TGTGCCAGCACCTCCCAGGCCGGGGGGCGCAATGAGCAGTTCTTC | - | TRBJ2-1 | TRBV7-2 | -
CASSVGSRGEAFF | TGTGCCAGCAGCGTAGGGTCACGGGGAGAAGCTTTCTTT | - | TRBJ1-1 | TRBV9 | -
CASRKTGMNTEAFF | TGTGCCAGCAGGAAGACAGGGATGAACACTGAAGCTTTCTTT | - | TRBJ1-1 | TRBV7-3 | TRBD1
CASRETGTGVSGANVLTF | TGTGCCAGCAGGGAAACCGGGACAGGGGTCTCTGGGGCCAACGTCCTGACTTTC | - | TRBJ2-6 | TRBV2 | TRBD1
CASSQDPLRLAGVETQYF | TGTGCCAGCAGCCAAGATCCCCTAAGACTAGCGGGGGTGGAGACCCAGTACTTC | - | TRBJ2-5 | TRBV3-1/TRBV3-2 | TRBD2
CASSEDSTGGDQPQHF | TGTGCCAGCAGTGAAGATTCAACGGGGGGGGATCAGCCCCAGCATTTT | - | TRBJ1-5 | TRBV6-1 | -
CASSPIRTGGNYGYTF | TGTGCCAGCAGTCCCATCCGGACAGGGGGCAACTATGGCTACACCTTC | - | TRBJ1-2 | TRBV27 | TRBD1
CASSARGPGLGTDTQYF | TGTGCCAGCAGCGCTCGCGGTCCGGGACTAGGTACCGATACGCAGTATTTT | - | TRBJ2-3 | TRBV9 | TRBD2
CASSRWTGTGEQYF | TGTGCCAGCAGCCGTTGGACAGGGACGGGAGAGCAGTACTTC | - | TRBJ2-7 | TRBV3-1/TRBV3-2 | TRBD1
CASTDPPGYGYTF | TGTGCCAGCACCGACCCCCCAGGCTATGGCTACACCTTC | - | TRBJ1-2 | TRBV2 | -
CASRGTGRNTIYF | TGTGCCAGCAGAGGGACAGGAAGAAACACCATATATTTT | - | TRBJ1-3 | TRBV28 | TRBD1
CASSLRRTGPYEQYF | TGTGCCAGCAGTTTAAGGCGGACAGGGCCCTACGAGCAGTACTTC | once | TRBJ2-7 | TRBV27 | TRBD1
CAAGVTNEKLFF | TGTGCAGCAGGGGTAACTAATGAAAAACTGTTTTTT | - | TRBJ1-4 | TRBV30 | -
CASSRGGEKLFF | TGTGCCAGCAGTCGAGGGGGTGAAAAACTGTTTTTT | - | TRBJ1-4 | TRBV28 | -
CASSRGGPAYEQYF | TGTGCCAGCAGCCGCGGGGGACCTGCCTACGAGCAGTACTTC | few | TRBJ2-7 | TRBV28 | TRBD2
CAWTGGGTQYF | TGTGCCTGGACAGGGGGAGGGACCCAGTACTTC | - | TRBJ2-5 | TRBV30 | -
CATNGYTGELFF | TGTGCCACCAACGGTTACACCGGGGAGCTGTTTTTT | - | TRBJ2-2 | TRBV24-1 | -
CASTPAGFSGNTIYF | TGCGCCAGCACCCCGGCAGGGTTCTCTGGAAACACCATATATTTT | - | TRBJ1-3 | TRBV5-1 | -